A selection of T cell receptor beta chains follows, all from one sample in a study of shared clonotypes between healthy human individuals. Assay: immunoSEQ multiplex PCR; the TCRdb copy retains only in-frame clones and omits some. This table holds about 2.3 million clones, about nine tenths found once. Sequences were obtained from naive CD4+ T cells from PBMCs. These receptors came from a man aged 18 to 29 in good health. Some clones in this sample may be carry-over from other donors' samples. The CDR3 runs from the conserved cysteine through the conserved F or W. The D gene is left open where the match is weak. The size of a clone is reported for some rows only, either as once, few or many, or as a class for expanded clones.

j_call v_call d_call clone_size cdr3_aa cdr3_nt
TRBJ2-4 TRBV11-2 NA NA CASTLLPGALNIQYF TGTGCCAGCACCTTATTACCAGGGGCGTTGAACATTCAGTACTTC
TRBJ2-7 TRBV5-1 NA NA CASSLAGGPYEQYF TGCGCCAGCAGCTTGGCCGGGGGACCCTACGAGCAGTACTTC
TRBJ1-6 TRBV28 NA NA CASRGPGGNSPLHF TGTGCCAGCAGGGGGCCTGGAGGTAATTCACCCCTCCACTTT
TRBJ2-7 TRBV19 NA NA CASSAAKFYEQYF TGTGCCAGTAGTGCTGCTAAGTTCTACGAGCAGTACTTC
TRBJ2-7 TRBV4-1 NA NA CASSLNRDQYF TGCGCCAGCAGCCTGAACAGGGACCAGTACTTC
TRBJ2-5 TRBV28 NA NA CASSPTGHKHQETQYF TGTGCCAGCAGTCCAACGGGACACAAACACCAAGAGACCCAGTACTTC
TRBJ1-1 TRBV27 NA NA CASSPLQGTEAFF TGTGCCAGCAGCCCTCTCCAGGGAACTGAAGCTTTCTTT
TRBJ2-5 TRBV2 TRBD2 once CASRDHGLAESETQYF TGTGCCAGCAGAGATCACGGACTAGCGGAGAGTGAGACCCAGTACTTC
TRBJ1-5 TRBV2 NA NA CASSPTGNSNQPQHF TGTGCCAGCAGCCCGACGGGAAATAGCAATCAGCCCCAGCATTTT
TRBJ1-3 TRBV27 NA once CASSFSWDGRNTIYF TGTGCCAGCAGTTTCTCCTGGGACGGAAGAAACACCATATATTTT
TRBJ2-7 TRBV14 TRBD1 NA CASSQSQGSKQYF TGTGCCAGCAGCCAATCACAGGGGAGCAAGCAGTACTTC
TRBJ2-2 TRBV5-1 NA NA CASSPDSLGTGELFF TGCGCCAGCAGCCCCGACTCTCTGGGCACCGGGGAGCTGTTTTTT
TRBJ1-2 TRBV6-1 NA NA CASNGRSSGYTF TGTGCCAGCAACGGGAGATCTTCTGGCTACACCTTC
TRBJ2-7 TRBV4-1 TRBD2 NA CASSQDVAVAGTYEQYF TGCGCCAGCAGCCAAGATGTGGCGGTAGCGGGCACCTACGAGCAGTACTTC
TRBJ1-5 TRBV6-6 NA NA CASSYGDTSNQPQHF TGTGCCAGCAGTTACGGGGACACGAGCAATCAGCCCCAGCATTTT
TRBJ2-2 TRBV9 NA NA CASSPRLGSTGELFF TGTGCCAGCAGCCCCCGACTAGGGAGCACCGGGGAGCTGTTTTTT
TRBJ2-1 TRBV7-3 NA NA CASSSTGLNEQFF TGTGCCAGCAGTTCAACAGGGTTAAATGAGCAGTTCTTC
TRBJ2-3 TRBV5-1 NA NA CASSLRVRVADTQYF TGCGCCAGCAGCTTGAGGGTTAGGGTTGCAGATACGCAGTATTTT
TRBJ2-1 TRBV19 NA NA CASSIESGTTLDEQFF TGTGCCAGTAGTATAGAGTCCGGGACCACCCTCGATGAGCAGTTCTTC
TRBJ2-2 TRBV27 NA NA CASSLFRPGELFF TGTGCCAGCAGTTTATTCCGCCCCGGGGAGCTGTTTTTT
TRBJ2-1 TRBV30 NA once CAWNGDLSTRQFF TGTGCCTGGAACGGGGACCTCTCGACTCGGCAGTTCTTC
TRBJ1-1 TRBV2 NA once CASSRGATNTEAFF TGTGCCAGCAGTCGGGGGGCGACGAACACTGAAGCTTTCTTT
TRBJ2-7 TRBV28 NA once CASSLWGTGRGEQYF TGTGCCAGCAGTTTATGGGGAACAGGGAGAGGCGAGCAGTACTTC
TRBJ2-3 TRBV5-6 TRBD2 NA CASSPGRGGSDTQYF TGTGCCAGCAGCCCCGGGCGGGGGGGTTCAGATACGCAGTATTTT
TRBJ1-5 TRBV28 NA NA CASSPFRHGAGIQPQHF TGTGCCAGCAGTCCTTTCCGGCACGGGGCGGGTATTCAGCCCCAGCATTTT
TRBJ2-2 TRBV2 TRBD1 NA CASSRDRGLRELFF TGTGCCAGCAGCCGGGACAGGGGGCTGAGGGAGCTGTTTTTT
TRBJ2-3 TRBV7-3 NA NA CASSLMDSRTDTQYF TGTGCCAGCAGCTTAATGGACTCTCGCACAGATACGCAGTATTTT
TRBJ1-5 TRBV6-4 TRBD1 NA CASVLTAGPRDRGRNQPQHF TGTGCCAGCGTACTAACTGCTGGTCCCCGGGACAGGGGGCGAAATCAGCCCCAGCATTTT
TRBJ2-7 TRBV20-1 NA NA CSARLHEQYF TGCAGTGCTAGACTACACGAGCAGTACTTC
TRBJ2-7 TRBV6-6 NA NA CASSYGGGEGQYF TGTGCCAGCAGTTACGGGGGCGGCGAGGGGCAGTACTTC
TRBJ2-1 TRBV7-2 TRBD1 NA CASSAPGTGYNEQFF TGTGCCAGCAGCGCCCCCGGGACAGGGTACAATGAGCAGTTCTTC
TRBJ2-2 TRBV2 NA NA CASSDLENTGELFF TGTGCCAGCAGTGATCTGGAAAACACCGGGGAGCTGTTTTTT
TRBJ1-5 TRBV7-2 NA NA CASRSGRGNQPQHF TGTGCCAGCAGATCCGGTCGGGGCAATCAGCCCCAGCATTTT
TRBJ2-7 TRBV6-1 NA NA CASSEGGTVYEQYF TGTGCCAGCAGTGAAGGCGGCACAGTCTACGAGCAGTACTTC
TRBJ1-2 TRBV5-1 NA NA CASSLDPPKVITSYGYTF TGCGCCAGCAGCTTGGACCCTCCGAAAGTAATCACATCCTATGGCTACACCTTC
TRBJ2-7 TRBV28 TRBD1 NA CASSLAGTGGYEQYF TGTGCCAGCAGCCTGGCCGGGACAGGGGGCTACGAGCAGTACTTC
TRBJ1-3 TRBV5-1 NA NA CASSSGRNSGNTIYF TGCGCCAGCAGCTCGGGACGTAACTCTGGAAACACCATATATTTT
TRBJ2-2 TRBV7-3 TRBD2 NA CASSFKRENTGELFF TGTGCCAGCAGTTTTAAGCGGGAAAACACCGGGGAGCTGTTTTTT
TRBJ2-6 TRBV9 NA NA CASSGLDTATSGANVLTF TGTGCCAGCAGCGGACTCGACACCGCTACCTCTGGGGCCAACGTCCTGACTTTC
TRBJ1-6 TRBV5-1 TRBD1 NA CASSLNRGGDSPLHF TGCGCCAGCAGCTTGAACAGGGGCGGTGATTCACCCCTCCACTTT
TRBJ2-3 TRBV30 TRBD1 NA CAWSVGDRVFSDTQYF TGTGCCTGGAGTGTAGGGGACAGGGTTTTTTCAGATACGCAGTATTTT
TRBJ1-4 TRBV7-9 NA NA CASSLAFFGQGNEKLFF TGTGCCAGCAGCTTAGCTTTTTTTGGGCAAGGAAATGAAAAACTGTTTTTT
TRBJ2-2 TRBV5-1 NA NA CASSFVGPNTGELFF TGCGCCAGCAGCTTCGTGGGACCGAACACCGGGGAGCTGTTTTTT
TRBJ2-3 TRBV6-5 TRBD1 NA CASSLDRGRDTQYF TGTGCCAGCAGTTTGGACAGGGGCAGGGATACGCAGTATTTT
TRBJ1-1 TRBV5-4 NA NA CASSPPFWGALMNTEAFF TGTGCCAGCAGCCCGCCCTTTTGGGGCGCCCTCATGAACACTGAAGCTTTCTTT